This T cell receptor beta chain was identified during a study of cytomegalovirus exposure and HLA in healthy donors. This clone was observed once. It was with 60 Vbeta and 13 Jbeta primers that the PCR ran. The data were produced by immunoSEQ multiplex PCR, yet TCRdb's version contains in-frame clones alone and is incomplete. The data show about 180,000 clones, 85% seen once. There are 14 residues in the CDR3. V gave up 2 bases and J gave up 3 bases, with 12 bases separating them. Germline V gene lookup returns CDR1 GTSNPN and CDR2 SVGIG (reference sequence). Sequences were obtained from PBMCs. The rearrangement joins TRBV30 to TRBJ2-3; a possible D gene is TRBD1 (5 bases). The TCR comes from a boy aged 2 to 10 in good health and CMV-seronegative. The CDR3 loop reads CAWSPGLGTDTQYF. The CDR3, as DNA: TGTGCCTGGAGTCCAGGGTTGGGAACAGATACGCAGTATTTT.